The present TCR beta chain was sequenced within a study of identical twins. This clonotype came up many times. Antigen: not known. Germline values: CDR1 SGHKS, CDR2 YYEKEE (reference sequence). This CDR3 contains 13 residues. With 3 bases removed from V and 2 bases from J, the gap between germline ends came to 7 bases. Broader study findings: Excess low generation probability was seen in twin-shared out-of-frame alpha sequences. Cross-sectional statistics, not tracking of the same donors, supported the conclusions.

A single record per CDR3 protein comes from TCRdb applying MiXCR to the 5' RACE reads. The sample yields some 600,000 distinct CDR3 sequences, about 7.6% seen once. These data also featured in a second study, about yellow fever vaccine responses in identical twins. From that paper: A vaccine T cell response that seemed partly convergent and partly personalized was reported in twins.

Specimen: PBMCs. V is TRBV5-5 and J is TRBJ2-3; D is undetermined. The clonotype originates from a young woman in good health. The CDR3 region has the DNA TGTGCCAGCAGCTCGGAGATCACAGATACGCAGTATTTT. This translates into CASSSEITDTQYF.